These T cell receptor beta chains were read from a single sample in a study of shared clonotypes between healthy human individuals. Some clones are missing from TCRdb's copy, which holds only in-frame ones; the method was immunoSEQ multiplex PCR. Among roughly 2.1 million clones, roughly 91% were seen once, and the ten largest hold under 2%. The sample was naive CD8+ T cells from PBMCs. Receptors were obtained from a man younger than 30 in good health. Some clones in this sample may be carry-over from other donors' samples. Both conserved end residues are part of each CDR3. A D gene is named only where the DNA matches it firmly. Clone size appears in some rows only: once, few, many, or a class for an expanded clone.

CASSHRYNEQFF | TGTGCCAGCAGTCACAGGTACAATGAGCAGTTCTTC | . | . | TRBJ2-1 | TRBV28
CASSARGNTGELFF | TGCGCCAGCAGCGCCCGGGGGAACACCGGGGAGCTGTTTTTT | . | . | TRBJ2-2 | TRBV5-1
CAIREGQIGETQYF | TGTGCCATCAGGGAGGGACAGATCGGGGAGACCCAGTACTTC | . | . | TRBJ2-5 | TRBV10-3
CASSRPRGPTYNEQFF | TGTGCCAGTAGTCGCCCGAGGGGGCCAACCTACAATGAGCAGTTCTTC | . | TRBD1 | TRBJ2-1 | TRBV19
CASSVRVLAAHYEQYF | TGTGCCAGCAGCGTAAGGGTCTTGGCGGCCCACTACGAGCAGTACTTC | . | . | TRBJ2-7 | TRBV9
CASSRARGVYEQYF | TGCGCCAGCAGCCGGGCCCGGGGTGTTTACGAGCAGTACTTC | . | . | TRBJ2-7 | TRBV4-1
CASSLGQTQYF | TGTGCCAGCAGTCTAGGCCAGACCCAGTACTTC | . | . | TRBJ2-5 | TRBV28
CASSLGSTLWGEQFF | TGTGCCAGCAGTTTAGGCTCTACCCTATGGGGAGAGCAGTTCTTC | . | . | TRBJ2-1 | TRBV27
CASSKTGMITEAFF | TGTGCCAGCAGCAAGACAGGGATGATAACTGAAGCTTTCTTT | few | TRBD1 | TRBJ1-1 | TRBV7-3
CASSQVQVRYSYEQYF | TGCGCCAGCAGCCAAGTTCAGGTCAGATACTCCTACGAGCAGTACTTC | . | . | TRBJ2-7 | TRBV4-1
CASSLTRTSGYEQYF | TGTGCCAGCAGTCTAACCCGGACTAGCGGCTACGAGCAGTACTTC | . | TRBD2 | TRBJ2-7 | TRBV27
CAWTGSPGGTEAFF | TGTGCCTGGACCGGGTCGCCCGGCGGCACTGAAGCTTTCTTT | . | . | TRBJ1-1 | TRBV30
CASSSTSRAVYEQYF | TGTGCCAGCAGTTCTACATCGAGGGCCGTCTACGAGCAGTACTTC | . | . | TRBJ2-7 | TRBV7-9
CASSPLGGGETQYF | TGTGCCAGCAGTCCCTTAGGTGGGGGAGAAACCCAGTACTTC | . | . | TRBJ2-5 | TRBV28
CASSGGASSGRPAEQFF | TGTGCCAGTAGTGGGGGGGCTTCTAGCGGGAGGCCCGCTGAGCAGTTCTTC | . | TRBD2 | TRBJ2-1 | TRBV19
CASSPPGSEQYF | TGTGCCAGCAGCCCCCCGGGATCCGAGCAGTACTTC | . | . | TRBJ2-7 | TRBV5-4
CASSEGPPGTTYEQYF | TGTGCCAGCAGTGAAGGGCCCCCAGGGACAACCTACGAGCAGTACTTC | . | . | TRBJ2-7 | TRBV2
CASSQEAGGPYNEQFF | TGCGCCAGCAGCCAAGAGGCGGGAGGCCCCTACAATGAGCAGTTCTTC | . | TRBD2 | TRBJ2-1 | TRBV4-3
CATSWGAGLYEQYF | TGTGCCACCAGCTGGGGCGCGGGTTTATACGAGCAGTACTTC | . | . | TRBJ2-7 | TRBV15
CASSIRDTNYGYTF | TGTGCCAGCAGCATCCGGGACACTAACTATGGCTACACCTTC | . | . | TRBJ1-2 | TRBV7-8
CASSTSGSYNEQFF | TGCGCCAGCTCAACTAGCGGGAGTTACAATGAGCAGTTCTTC | . | TRBD2 | TRBJ2-1 | TRBV5-1
CASRDRGQIPEAFF | TGTGCCAGCAGGGACAGGGGGCAAATTCCTGAAGCTTTCTTT | . | TRBD1 | TRBJ1-1 | TRBV7-9
CASSENGQDEDTEAFF | TGTGCCAGCAGTGAAAATGGACAGGATGAGGACACTGAAGCTTTCTTT | . | TRBD1 | TRBJ1-1 | TRBV2
CASSPGLAGAYEQYF | TGCGCCAGCAGCCCTGGACTAGCGGGAGCCTACGAGCAGTACTTC | . | TRBD2 | TRBJ2-7 | TRBV5-1
CASSAGTGLPGELFF | TGTGCCAGCAGCGCCGGGACAGGACTTCCCGGGGAGCTGTTTTTT | . | TRBD1 | TRBJ2-2 | TRBV9
CASRGQGGSGANVLTF | TGTGCCAGCAGAGGACAGGGGGGGTCTGGGGCCAACGTCCTGACTTTC | . | TRBD1 | TRBJ2-6 | TRBV11-2
CASSPGLAGANEQFF | TGTGCCAGCAGCCCCGGGCTAGCGGGTGCGAATGAGCAGTTCTTC | . | TRBD2 | TRBJ2-1 | TRBV6-5
CASSSRAIYNEQFF | TGTGCCAGCAGTTCACGGGCTATCTACAATGAGCAGTTCTTC | once | . | TRBJ2-1 | TRBV27
CASSLLGRYTDTQYF | TGTGCCAGCAGTCTACTAGGCAGGTACACAGATACGCAGTATTTT | . | . | TRBJ2-3 | TRBV27
CASSLWRNEQFF | TGTGCCAGCAGCCTCTGGAGGAATGAGCAGTTCTTC | . | . | TRBJ2-1 | TRBV13
CASSLAIGDYEQYF | TGTGCCAGCAGCTTAGCGATTGGGGACTACGAGCAGTACTTC | . | . | TRBJ2-7 | TRBV11-1